This T cell receptor (beta chain) was captured in a study of T cells after yellow fever vaccination (dated by TCRdb to between 2017 and 2020). Background on the whole study: Libraries from fractions with low cell numbers were prepared with the SMART-Seq v4 Ultra Low Input RNA kit. To track T-cell clones before and after primary and booster YFV17D yellow fever vaccination, bulk TCR alpha and beta repertoires were sequenced longitudinally. Two healthy male donors, one aged 18 to 29 and one aged 30 to 40 years, made up the cohort. Blood samples were taken at several timepoints before and after primary and secondary immunization, and bulk PBMC replicates and cell subsets were isolated. Overall study outcomes, separate from this receptor: Computational filtering was needed because FACS-sorted repertoires could contain abundant contaminating clonotypes from the bulk population. A small fraction of clonotypes showed up in both the CD4 and CD8 compartments, probably as a result of convergent recombination. The secondary T-cell response was found to be weaker but faster than the primary response, with a peak reached on day 5 rather than on day 15. After the booster, most clones that had expanded after primary vaccination were detected again (around 95% of CD4 and 88% of CD8), suggesting broad maintenance of memory. The study included only a couple of donors, which limits how far the findings can be generalized.

The treatment or condition label for this specimen denotes: live attenuated yellow fever vaccine strain. At every blood-draw timepoint, two biological replicates of bulk PBMCs were collected. PBMCs were isolated from peripheral blood using a standard Ficoll-Paque protocol. RNA was extracted with TriZol from bulk PBMCs, CD4 and CD8 fractions, and dextramer-positive and dextramer-negative fractions. This clonotype has more than one count but fewer than ten. Its antigen has not been determined. Within one base of it there is no much larger clone, and no base qualities were kept. Taken from cysteine to phenylalanine, the CDR3 has 14 residues. This entry keeps only the CDR3 DNA: 42 bases, framed from base 1. V is trimmed back by 4 bases and J by 2 bases, and the junction contains 5 bases that no gene match accounts for. The germline V gene provides CDR1 WSHSY and CDR2 SAAADI. TCR cDNA was made using 5'RACE template switching, a step that added a universal primer site and unique molecular identifiers. Priming for cDNA synthesis came from both the TCR alpha and TCR beta constant segments. Libraries were amplified in two PCR steps, with sample barcodes and sequencing adapters added in the second step. Sequencing of the libraries was done on either Illumina HiSeq 2500 (2x100 bp) or NovaSeq (2x150 bp). As for the original processing: MIGEC was used to demultiplex reads and collapse the reads into UMI consensus sequences, and MiXCR was used for V(D)J alignment. Using edgeR on replicate PBMC samples, clonotypes were called vaccine-responding if FDR was below 0.01 and the log2 fold change was above 5 up to day 15. CD4 or CD8 identity was assigned to each bulk clonotype according to whether the clonotype was present at higher abundance in the sequenced CD4 repertoire or the sequenced CD8 repertoire. TCRdb trimmed public reads at Q25 via fastp, called clones via MiXCR and kept in-frame beta chains. Rows are unified per CDR3 protein, each entry keeping the most common DNA and genes. TCRdb, not the original authors, processed these V and J calls. Across this sample there are some 350,000 distinct CDR3 sequences, with about 6% seen only once. The leading ten clones occupy approximately 16% of the sample.

The source material was PBMCs, sampled 5 days after the yellow fever booster vaccination. This clonotype originated in a man aged 25-45 years who received the YFV17D yellow fever vaccine. The rearranged segments are TRBV10-2 and TRBJ2-7, with 7 central nucleotides matching TRBD1. At the DNA level, the sequence is TGCGCCAGCAGTGTAGACAGGGTCCCCTACGAGCAGTACTTC. Its protein product is CASSVDRVPYEQYF.